These 11 T cell receptor beta chains share one sample of origin, sequenced in a study of shared clonotypes between healthy human individuals. Sequencing used immunoSEQ multiplex PCR; TCRdb keeps in-frame clones, though not all of them. The sample shows roughly 2,300,000 clones, under 95% of them seen only once. Source material: naive CD4+ T cells from PBMCs. Subset given: CD45RA+ positively selected. All receptors come from a man younger than 35 in good health. Some clones in this sample may be carry-over from other donors' samples.

The V call is TRBV2, the J call TRBJ2-3; no firm D call. Trimming removed 7 bases from V and 2 bases from J, with 7 bases in between. Germline values: CDR1 SNHLY, CDR2 FYNNEI. The CDR3 is made up of 12 amino acids. CDR3 amino acids: CASNDNTDTQYF. The CDR3, as DNA: TGTGCCAGCAACGACAACACAGATACGCAGTATTTT.

This CDR3 reads CSAGGQGRLFF. The CDR3 region has the DNA TGCAGTGCTGGAGGACAGGGTAGGCTGTTTTTT. This chain connects TRBV20-1 to TRBJ2-2; 8 positions agree with TRBD1. CDR3 length: 11 residues. The junction had 6 bases not matched to a gene; V was cut back by 5 bases and J by 13 bases. Germline lookup yields CDR1 DFQATT and CDR2 SNEGSKA (reference sequence).

Points on this clone: This sample also contains other DNA sequences that code for the same CDR3. The chain has TRBV6-5 and TRBJ1-5; no reliable D call. The germline CDR1 and CDR2 sequences are MNHEY and SVGAGI. The germline V and J ends were trimmed by 0 bases and 4 bases, with 7 bases remaining between them. This CDR3 has 14 residues. CDR3 in amino acids: CASSYSSQNQPQHF. CDR3 bases: TGTGCCAGCAGTTACTCCTCTCAAAATCAGCCCCAGCATTTT.

The chain has TRBV2 and TRBJ2-1; 15 bases are a match to TRBD2. This CDR3 has 21 amino acids. The germline CDR1 and CDR2 sequences are SNHLY and FYNNEI. Germline trimming cut 2 bases from V and 0 bases from J; bases unmatched to any gene: 11. The chain's CDR3 is CASSERPGTSGRTYSYNEQFF. In DNA form, the CDR3 reads TGTGCCAGCAGTGAACGGCCCGGGACTAGCGGGAGGACCTACTCCTACAATGAGCAGTTCTTC.

This rearrangement joins TRBV5-6 to TRBJ1-1, with unresolved D. The CDR3 runs to 14 residues. V was trimmed by 0 bases and J by 1 base, leaving 7 bases between them. Germline V gene lookup returns CDR1 SGHDT and CDR2 YYEEEE. CDR3 sequence reads: CASSLGHGNTEAFF. For the CDR3, the DNA is TGTGCCAGCAGCTTGGGTCACGGGAACACTGAAGCTTTCTTT.

The chain is built from TRBV7-7 and TRBJ2-7; 9 nucleotides align to TRBD2. This CDR3 has 15 amino acids. CDR1 is SSHAT, CDR2 FNYEAQ, per germline (reference sequence). After removal of 5 bases from V and 0 bases from J, the junction contained 5 bases not matched to a gene. The CDR3 DNA reads TGTGCCAGCAGCCGCTTAGCGGGAGTCTCCTACGAGCAGTACTTC. Amino acids: CASSRLAGVSYEQYF.

The chain links TRBV2 to TRBJ1-5; TRBD1 aligns across 7 bases. The CDR3 totals 13 residues. CDR1 is SNHLY and CDR2 is FYNNEI in the germline V gene. Germline trimming cut 7 bases from V and 3 bases from J; bases unmatched to any gene: 3. CDR3 sequence reads: CASNRGLNQPQHF. CDR3 DNA: TGTGCCAGCAATAGGGGGCTCAATCAGCCCCAGCATTTT.

About this clone: This specimen includes other DNA sequences encoding the same CDR3. V gene TRBV6-5 combines with J gene TRBJ1-2, with no clear D. V lost 0 bases and J lost 4, with 6 bases in between. The CDR3 is 13 residues long. CDR1 and CDR2 from the germline V gene are MNHEY and SVGAGI. The CDR3 DNA reads TGTGCCAGCAGTTACTCTCGGGGCTATGGCTACACCTTC. Its translation is CASSYSRGYGYTF.

V usage is TRBV6-1 and J usage is TRBJ1-5; 8 nucleotides agree with TRBD1. The CDR3 is made up of 17 amino acids. CDR1 and CDR2 (germline): MNHNS, SASEGT. Trimming took 0 bases from V and 5 from J; bases not matched to a gene: 9. The CDR3: CASSEALTGAVYQPQHF. For the CDR3, the DNA is TGTGCCAGCAGTGAAGCGTTGACAGGGGCAGTATATCAGCCCCAGCATTTT.

The CDR3 DNA reads TGTGCCAGCAGCTCCCGTAGGGGGCTATCCTCTGGGGCCAACGTCCTGACTTTC. This encodes CASSSRRGLSSGANVLTF. This chain links TRBV7-3 with TRBJ2-6, with TRBD1 matching over 7 bases. Per germline, CDR1 SGHTA and CDR2 FQGTGA. The junction had 9 bases not matched to a gene; V was cut back by 4 bases and J by 0 bases. The CDR3 length is 18 residues.

The V call is TRBV5-6, the J call TRBJ1-6; 7 bases are shared with TRBD1. Germline lookup yields CDR1 SGHDT and CDR2 YYEEEE. V gave up 4 bases and J gave up 7 bases; unmatched junction bases: 8. The CDR3 runs 15 residues. The DNA for the CDR3 is TGTGCCAGCAGCCGCCGGCAGGGGGTGAATTCACCCCTCCACTTT. It yields the protein CASSRRQGVNSPLHF.